This is a list of T cell receptor beta chains from one sample in a study of cytomegalovirus exposure and HLA in healthy donors. Profiling relied on immunoSEQ multiplex PCR, and the TCRdb table lists in-frame clones only, not all of them. This repertoire shows around 150,000 clones, around 80% found once; its top ten account for 1%. The source material was PBMCs. The receptors stem from a woman between 40 and 55 years old in good health and CMV-seronegative. Both conserved end residues are part of each CDR3. Fields, in order: clone size, J gene, V gene, D gene, CDR3 protein, CDR3 DNA. The D gene is left open where the match is weak. Only some rows state a clone size, as once, few, many or a class for expanded clones.

>.|TRBJ2-1|TRBV11-3|TRBD1
CASSLGDRVEGEQFF
TGTGCCAGCAGCTTAGGGGACAGGGTAGAGGGTGAGCAGTTCTTC
>few|TRBJ1-2|TRBV7-9|TRBD1
CASSLGDRANYGYTF
TGTGCCAGCAGCTTAGGGGACAGAGCTAACTATGGCTACACCTTC
>.|TRBJ2-1|TRBV27|.
CASSFPGLANEQFF
TGTGCCAGCAGTTTCCCTGGGCTAGCCAATGAGCAGTTCTTC
>few|TRBJ2-7|TRBV25-1|.
CASSDPRDNTYEQYF
TGTGCCAGCAGTGACCCCCGGGACAATACCTACGAGCAGTACTTC
>.|TRBJ1-2|TRBV7-9|.
CASSLENGLSYTF
TGTGCCAGCAGCTTAGAGAACGGTCTGAGCTACACCTTC
>.|TRBJ1-1|TRBV5-1|TRBD1
CASSSTANRGLNTEAFF
TGCGCCAGCAGCTCCACCGCTAACAGGGGTTTGAACACTGAAGCTTTCTTT
>.|TRBJ2-2|TRBV6-6|.
CASSSTRHTGELFF
TGTGCCAGCAGTAGTACTAGGCACACCGGGGAGCTGTTTTTT
>.|TRBJ2-1|TRBV29-1|TRBD2
CSVSPGGRVNNEQFF
TGCAGCGTTTCCCCGGGCGGGAGGGTGAACAATGAGCAGTTCTTC
>.|TRBJ1-1|TRBV7-9|TRBD1
CASSLAGTGRNTEAFF
TGTGCCAGCAGTCTCGCCGGGACAGGGAGGAACACTGAAGCTTTCTTT
>.|TRBJ2-7|TRBV5-1|TRBD2
CASSLETAGSVREQYF
TGCGCCAGCAGCTTGGAAACAGCGGGGTCAGTTCGCGAGCAGTACTTC
>.|TRBJ2-3|TRBV4-2|TRBD2
CASSHGLADSTDTQYF
TGTGCCAGCAGCCATGGACTAGCGGATAGCACAGATACGCAGTATTTT
>.|TRBJ2-5|TRBV7-3|.
CASSLGAAETQYF
TGTGCCAGCAGCTTAGGGGCGGCGGAGACCCAGTACTTC
>once|TRBJ2-7|TRBV5-1|.
CASSRPQGFQYF
TGCGCCAGCAGCCGACCACAGGGCTTTCAGTACTTC
>.|TRBJ2-1|TRBV18|TRBD2
CASSQTRLAPTFSYNEQFF
TGTGCCAGCTCACAAACCCGACTAGCGCCTACTTTCTCCTACAATGAGCAGTTCTTC
>once|TRBJ2-5|TRBV30|TRBD1
CAWSRTGRETQYF
TGTGCCTGGAGCCGGACAGGGCGGGAGACCCAGTACTTC
>few|TRBJ2-7|TRBV19|.
CASSIPGYYEQYF
TGTGCCAGTAGTATTCCCGGTTACTACGAGCAGTACTTC
>.|TRBJ1-1|TRBV19|.
CASTNWEGTEAFF
TGTGCCAGTACTAATTGGGAGGGCACTGAAGCTTTCTTT
>.|TRBJ1-1|TRBV5-1|TRBD1
CASSYRGGTTEAFF
TGCGCCAGCAGCTACAGGGGGGGGACCACTGAAGCTTTCTTT
>once|TRBJ2-7|TRBV18|.
CASSPRREASYEQYF
TGTGCCAGCTCACCCAGGAGGGAGGCCTCCTACGAGCAGTACTTC
>.|TRBJ2-2|TRBV5-1|.
CASSPGGRGGTGELFF
TGCGCCAGCAGCCCGGGGGGCAGGGGCGGCACCGGGGAGCTGTTTTTT
>.|TRBJ2-7|TRBV7-3|TRBD1
CASSSSPGQEKEQYF
TGTGCCAGCAGCTCAAGCCCGGGACAGGAGAAAGAGCAGTACTTC
>few|TRBJ2-5|TRBV29-1|TRBD1
CSVEPRDRAQETQYF
TGCAGCGTTGAACCTAGGGACAGGGCCCAAGAGACCCAGTACTTC
>.|TRBJ1-1|TRBV5-1|.
CASSPKGWNTEAFF
TGCGCCAGCAGCCCTAAGGGGTGGAACACTGAAGCTTTCTTT
>.|TRBJ1-3|TRBV18|.
CASSSGTPDSGNTIYF
TGTGCCAGCTCATCCGGGACACCCGACTCTGGAAACACCATATATTTT
>.|TRBJ2-7|TRBV12-5|.
CASGLVSDEQYF
TGTGCTAGTGGTTTGGTTTCTGACGAGCAGTACTTC
>.|TRBJ2-5|TRBV11-1|TRBD1
CASSLVGHRGRETQYF
TGTGCCAGCAGCTTAGTGGGGCACAGGGGGCGAGAGACCCAGTACTTC
>.|TRBJ1-5|TRBV5-6|TRBD1
CASSWETGVQPQHF
TGTGCCAGCAGCTGGGAAACAGGGGTCCAGCCCCAGCATTTT
>once|TRBJ1-2|TRBV28|TRBD1
CASSGTPGGGLYGYTF
TGTGCCAGCAGTGGGACTCCAGGGGGCGGGCTCTATGGCTACACCTTC
>.|TRBJ2-5|TRBV15|.
CATSRDLTGKETQYF
TGTGCCACCAGCAGAGATTTGACAGGCAAAGAGACCCAGTACTTC
>.|TRBJ1-5|TRBV2|.
CASREARSNQPQHF
TGTGCCAGCAGAGAGGCCAGAAGCAATCAGCCCCAGCATTTT
>few|TRBJ1-5|TRBV29-1|.
CSVGSGSNQPQHF
TGCAGCGTTGGTAGCGGAAGCAATCAGCCCCAGCATTTT
>.|TRBJ2-1|TRBV6-1|.
CASSEYNNEQFF
TGTGCCAGCAGTGAATACAACAATGAGCAGTTCTTC
>.|TRBJ2-7|TRBV7-8|TRBD1
CASSLGDRGAEQYF
TGTGCCAGCAGCTTAGGGGACAGGGGAGCCGAGCAGTACTTC
>.|TRBJ2-7|TRBV2|TRBD1
CASMGTGSSYEQYF
TGTGCCAGCATGGGGACAGGGAGCTCCTACGAGCAGTACTTC
>.|TRBJ2-7|TRBV6-6|.
CASSQVREWDEQYF
TGTGCCAGCAGTCAAGTTAGGGAGTGGGACGAGCAGTACTTC
>.|TRBJ1-3|TRBV5-1|.
CASSLEGTTSGNTIYF
TGCGCCAGCAGCTTGGAGGGGACTACCTCTGGAAACACCATATATTTT
>.|TRBJ2-7|TRBV5-4|TRBD2
CASSLAAGRLTYEQYF
TGTGCCAGCAGCTTGGCAGCGGGACGGCTTACCTACGAGCAGTACTTC